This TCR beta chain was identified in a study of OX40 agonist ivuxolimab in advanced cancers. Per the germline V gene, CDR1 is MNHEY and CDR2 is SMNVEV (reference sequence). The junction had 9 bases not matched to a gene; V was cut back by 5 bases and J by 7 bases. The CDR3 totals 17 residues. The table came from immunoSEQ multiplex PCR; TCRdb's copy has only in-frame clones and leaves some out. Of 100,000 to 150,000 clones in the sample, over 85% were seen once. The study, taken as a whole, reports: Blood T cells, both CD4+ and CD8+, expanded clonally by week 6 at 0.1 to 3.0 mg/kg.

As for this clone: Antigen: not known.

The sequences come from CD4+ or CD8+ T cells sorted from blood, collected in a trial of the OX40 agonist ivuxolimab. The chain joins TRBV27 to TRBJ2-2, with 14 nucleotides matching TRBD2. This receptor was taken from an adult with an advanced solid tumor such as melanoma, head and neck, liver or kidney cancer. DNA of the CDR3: TGTGCCAGCAGTCGACTAGCGGGAGGGCCTTATGGCGGGGAGCTGTTTTTT. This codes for CASSRLAGGPYGGELFF.